Detailed here is one T cell receptor (beta chain). Trimming shortened V by 0 bases and J by 5 bases, and 1 base separated the two germline ends. The CDR3 runs to 11 residues. Germline lookup yields CDR1 SGDLS and CDR2 YYNGEE. Full-length variable regions came from constant-region reverse primers plus semi-nested Nested Universal Primer A PCR. MiXCR, run by TCRdb on the 5' RACE reads, gives a single entry per CDR3 protein. The sample contains approximately 40,000 distinct CDR3 sequences, roughly 31% of which appear only once. The sequencing sample was made of tumor-infiltrating memory CD4+ T cells sorted from the breast tumor. As to subset: memory CD4+ T cells, CD4+CD45RO+CD25-. This chain joins TRBV9 and TRBJ2-3; D not resolved. This TCR came from a female donor with breast cancer. The CDR3 loop reads CASSVGDTQYF. The CDR3 bases are TGTGCCAGCAGCGTAGGAGATACGCAGTATTTT.